The clone carrying this TCR beta chain occurred once. Antigen unknown. Libraries were prepared by immunoSEQ multiplex PCR; TCRdb keeps only in-frame clonotypes and omits some of them. The sample shows 90,000 to 110,000 clones, roughly 87% of them seen only once. The data derive from a study of T cell responses to AZD1222 COVID-19 vaccine. Broader study findings: Spike regions recognized by vaccine-associated CD4 TCRs spanned the protein, led by 160-218 and 743-854. The donors showed a predominance of white British ancestry and of females, with possible underestimation of clonal diversity. After the peak T cell response, and only then, were repertoires sampled. Targeting of unmutated variant regions was reportedly seen in nearly half of spike-specific TCRs.

Sample: peripheral blood, taken on day 0 of AZD1222 vaccination. The sequence came from an adult in good health.

CDR3: CATSDSLPRESYNEQFF. CDR3 DNA: TGTGCCACCAGTGATTCTTTACCACGCGAGTCCTACAATGAGCAGTTCTTC. V is TRBV24-1 and J is TRBJ2-1; D not resolved. The germline V gene encodes CDR1 KGHDR and CDR2 SFDVKD. Trimming removed 2 bases at V and 1 base at J, with 14 bases between. The length of the CDR3 is 17 residues.